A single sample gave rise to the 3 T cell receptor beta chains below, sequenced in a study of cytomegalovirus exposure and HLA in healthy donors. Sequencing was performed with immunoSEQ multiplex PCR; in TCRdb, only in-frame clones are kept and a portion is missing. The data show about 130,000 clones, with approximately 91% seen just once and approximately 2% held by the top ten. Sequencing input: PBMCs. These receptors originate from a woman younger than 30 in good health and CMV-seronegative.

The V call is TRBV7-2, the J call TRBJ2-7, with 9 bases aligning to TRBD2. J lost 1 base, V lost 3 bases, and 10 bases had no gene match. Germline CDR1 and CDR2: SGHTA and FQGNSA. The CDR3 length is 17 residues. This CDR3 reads CASSFLPTSGFSYEQYF. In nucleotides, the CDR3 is TGTGCCAGCAGCTTCCTCCCAACTAGCGGGTTTTCCTACGAGCAGTACTTC. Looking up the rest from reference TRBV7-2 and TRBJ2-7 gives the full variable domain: GAGVSQSPSNKVTEKGKDVELRCDPISGHTALYWYRQSLGQGLEFLIYFQGNSAPDKSGLPSDRFSAERTGGSVSTLTIQRTQQEDSAVYLCASSFLPTSGFSYEQYFGPGTRLTVT.

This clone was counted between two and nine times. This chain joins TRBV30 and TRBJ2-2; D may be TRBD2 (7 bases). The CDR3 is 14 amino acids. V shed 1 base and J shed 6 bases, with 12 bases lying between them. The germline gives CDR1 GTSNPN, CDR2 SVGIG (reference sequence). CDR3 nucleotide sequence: TGTGCCTGGAGTGACCTGGGGGGGCCCGGGGAGCTGTTTTTT. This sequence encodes CAWSDLGGPGELFF.

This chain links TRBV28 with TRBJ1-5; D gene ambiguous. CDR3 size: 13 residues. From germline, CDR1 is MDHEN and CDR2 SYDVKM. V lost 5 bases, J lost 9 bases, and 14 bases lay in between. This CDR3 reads CASSLDLPGPQHF. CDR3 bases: TGTGCCAGCAGTCTTGACCTCCCGGGGCCCCAGCATTTT.